This T cell receptor beta chain is drawn from a study of blood T cell repertoires in COVID-19. Study information: From T cells, B-cell-depleted T cells, or PBMCs came the material, which was cDNA or gDNA.

Here immunoSEQ multiplex PCR was the method, and the copy in TCRdb shows in-frame clones only, minus some. The table records 150,000 to 200,000 clones, around 83% of them present only once. Participant ages covered roughly 18 to 89 years across about two dozen US areas. In assigning cohorts, the study relied on participant-reported clinical history. All recovered Cohort 3 donors got two negative PCRs, got clearance, or saw symptom resolution. The CDR3 has 14 amino acids. Deletions cut 4 bases from V and 2 bases from J, with 12 bases between. The germline V gene has CDR1 SGDLS and CDR2 YYNGEE. The chain is built from TRBV9 and TRBJ1-2; D may be TRBD1 (5 bases). Sequencing input: PBMCs or T cells enriched from blood (not recorded which). This receptor was taken from a man aged 50 to 60 who had recovered from COVID-19. The CDR3 DNA reads TGTGCCAGCAGCCTCCCCGGGGGGAACTATGGCTACACCTTC. Amino acid sequence: CASSLPGGNYGYTF.